This T cell receptor beta chain was found in a study of metastatic and nonmetastatic thyroid tumors. The wider study: From malignant and benign thyroid patients, repertoires in blood and in tumor or nodule tissue were compared. Study findings and constraints: Reportedly, malignant thyroid tumors had significantly higher TCR beta diversity than benign nodules, in blood and tumor.

Not a single patient had been given any form of treatment at any point before undergoing thyroid surgery. Looked up from germline, CDR1 is SNHLY and CDR2 is FYNNEI. The CDR3 totals 15 residues. V dropped 5 bases and J dropped 3; count of bases not matched to a gene: 7. This clone was seen many times. Its cognate antigen is unknown. Per the study methods: A papillary thyroid cancer distant-metastasis classifier was built from CDR3 differences across clinicopathological groups. Using MiXCR, TCRdb reanalyzed the PCR reads. V and J calls and clone size were set by TCRdb, not the authors. Here the sample spans some 90,000 clones, about 9.1% being singletons.

The sequence was collected from a female donor with papillary thyroid cancer or a benign thyroid nodule (not recorded which). Some clones in this sample may be carry-over from other donors' samples. The chain employs TRBV2 and TRBJ1-3; 7 bases map to TRBD1. The sequenced material came from blood. CDR3 sequence reads: CASSTQQGFGNTIYF. The CDR3 nucleotides are TGTGCCAGCAGTACCCAACAGGGGTTTGGAAACACCATATATTTT.